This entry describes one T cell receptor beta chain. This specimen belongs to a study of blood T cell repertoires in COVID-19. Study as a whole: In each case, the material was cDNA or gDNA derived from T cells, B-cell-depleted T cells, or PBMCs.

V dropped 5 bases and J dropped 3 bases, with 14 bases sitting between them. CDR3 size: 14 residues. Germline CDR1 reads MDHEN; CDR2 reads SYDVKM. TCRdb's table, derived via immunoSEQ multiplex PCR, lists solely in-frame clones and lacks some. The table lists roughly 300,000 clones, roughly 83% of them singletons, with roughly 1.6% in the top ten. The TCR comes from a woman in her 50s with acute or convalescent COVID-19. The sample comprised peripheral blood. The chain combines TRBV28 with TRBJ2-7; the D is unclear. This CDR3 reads CASSPVLIVYEQYF. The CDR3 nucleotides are TGTGCCAGCAGTCCAGTATTAATTGTCTACGAGCAGTACTTC.